This T cell receptor beta chain was identified during a study of spatial heterogeneity in lung cancer. Noted time point: sample taken at primary tumor resection. Whole RNA obtained from tumor, nontumor lung or frozen PBMC underwent sequencing without sorting. The ends lost 0 bases at V and 6 bases at J; junction bases unmatched: 7. The CDR3 consists of 16 residues. Germline-derived CDR1 and CDR2 are SGHRS and YFSETQ. MiXCR, applied by TCRdb to the 5' RACE reads, yields one record per CDR3 protein. This sample has about 82,000 distinct CDR3 sequences, with 10% to 15% found just once. This clonotype was obtained from a male donor with early-stage non-small cell lung cancer. The rearrangement uses TRBV5-1 and TRBJ2-7; TRBD2 agrees at 12 bases. The sample in question was PBMCs, obtained at surgery. The CDR3 DNA is TGCGCCAGCAGCTTGGACCAACTAGCGGGAGGTTCCGAGCAGTACTTC. This encodes CASSLDQLAGGSEQYF.